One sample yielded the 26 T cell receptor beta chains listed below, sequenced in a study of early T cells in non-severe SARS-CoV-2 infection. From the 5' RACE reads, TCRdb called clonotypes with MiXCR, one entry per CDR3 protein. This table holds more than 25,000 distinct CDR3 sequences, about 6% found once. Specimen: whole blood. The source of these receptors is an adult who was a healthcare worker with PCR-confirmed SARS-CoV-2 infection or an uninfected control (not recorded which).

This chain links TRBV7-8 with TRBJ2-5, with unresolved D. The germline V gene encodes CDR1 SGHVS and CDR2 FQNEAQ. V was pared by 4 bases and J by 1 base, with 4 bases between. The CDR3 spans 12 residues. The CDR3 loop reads CASSWAQETQYF. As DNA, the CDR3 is TGTGCCAGCAGCTGGGCCCAAGAGACCCAGTACTTC.

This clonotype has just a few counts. The CDR3 coding sequence is TGCGCCAGCAGCTCCGGTAGCTCGTCCAGCAACTACAATGAGCAGTTCTTC. It encodes CASSSGSSSSNYNEQFF. The rearrangement joins TRBV5-1 to TRBJ2-1; no definite D call. The CDR3 loop spans 17 amino acids. V was trimmed by 3 bases and J by 3 bases, leaving 19 bases between them. Germline V gene lookup returns CDR1 SGHRS and CDR2 YFSETQ. The complete variable domain, with remaining parts taken from reference TRBV5-1 and TRBJ2-1, reads KAGVTQTPRYLIKTRGQQVTLSCSPISGHRSVSWYQQTPGQGLQFLFEYFSETQRNKGNFPGRFSGRQFSNSRSEMNVSTLELGDSALYLCASSSGSSSSNYNEQFFGPGTRLTVL.

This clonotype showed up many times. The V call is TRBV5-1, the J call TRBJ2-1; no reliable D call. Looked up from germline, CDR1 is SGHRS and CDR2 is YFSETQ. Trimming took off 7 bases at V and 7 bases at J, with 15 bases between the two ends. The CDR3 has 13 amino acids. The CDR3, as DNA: TGCGCCAGCTCCTCGTACGGTCCGAATGAGCAGTTCTTC. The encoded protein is CASSSYGPNEQFF.

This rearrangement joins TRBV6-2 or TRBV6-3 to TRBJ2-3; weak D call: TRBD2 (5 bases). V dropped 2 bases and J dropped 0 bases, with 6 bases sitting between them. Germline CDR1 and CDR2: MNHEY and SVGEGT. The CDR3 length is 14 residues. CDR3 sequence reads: CASSYLASTDTQYF. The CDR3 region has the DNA TGTGCCAGCAGTTACCTAGCTAGCACAGATACGCAGTATTTT.

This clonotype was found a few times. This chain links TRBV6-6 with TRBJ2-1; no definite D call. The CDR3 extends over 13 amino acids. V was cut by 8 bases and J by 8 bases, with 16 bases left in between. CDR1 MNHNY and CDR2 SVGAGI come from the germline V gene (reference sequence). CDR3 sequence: CASRHGLFHEQFF. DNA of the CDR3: TGTGCCAGCCGTCATGGGCTTTTTCATGAGCAGTTCTTC.

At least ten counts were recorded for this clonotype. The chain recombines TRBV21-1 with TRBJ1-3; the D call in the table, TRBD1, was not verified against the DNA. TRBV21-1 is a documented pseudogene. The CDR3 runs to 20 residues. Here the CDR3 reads CASSKAPRQTMLSSGNTIYF. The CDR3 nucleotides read TGTGCCAGCAGCAAAGCGCCAAGACAGACGATGCTCAGCTCTGGAAACACCATATATTTT.

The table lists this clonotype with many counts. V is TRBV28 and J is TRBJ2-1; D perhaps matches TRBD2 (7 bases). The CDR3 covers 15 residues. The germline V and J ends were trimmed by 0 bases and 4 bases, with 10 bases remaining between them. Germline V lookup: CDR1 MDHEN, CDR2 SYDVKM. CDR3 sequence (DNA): TGTGCCAGCAGTTTATGGGCGGGGGCTTACAATGAGCAGTTCTTC. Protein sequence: CASSLWAGAYNEQFF.

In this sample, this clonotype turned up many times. The CDR3 DNA is TGTGCCAGCAGTTCCGGGGGCGCCCGTGAAAAACTGTTTTTT. Encoded protein: CASSSGGAREKLFF. The chain is built from TRBV28 and TRBJ1-4, with D perhaps matching TRBD1 (6 bases). V was shortened by 4 bases and J by 7 bases, with 13 bases between the two germline ends. CDR3 length: 14 residues. Germline assignment: CDR1 MDHEN and CDR2 SYDVKM.

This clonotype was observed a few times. The CDR3 coding sequence is TGTGCCACCAGCCCACGGGGTTACGAGCAGTACTTC. It translates to CATSPRGYEQYF. The chain uses TRBV15 and TRBJ2-7; D possibly corresponds to TRBD2 (5 bases). Trimming took off 5 bases at V and 4 bases at J, with 9 bases between the two ends. This CDR3 spans 12 amino acids. Germline assignment: CDR1 LNHNV and CDR2 YYDKDF (reference sequence).

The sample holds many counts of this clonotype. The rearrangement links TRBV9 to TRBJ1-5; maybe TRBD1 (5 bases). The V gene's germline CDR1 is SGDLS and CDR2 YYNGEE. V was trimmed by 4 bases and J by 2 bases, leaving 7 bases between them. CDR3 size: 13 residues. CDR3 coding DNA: TGTGCCAGCAGCCGGGACGGCAATCAGCCCCAGCATTTT. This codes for CASSRDGNQPQHF.

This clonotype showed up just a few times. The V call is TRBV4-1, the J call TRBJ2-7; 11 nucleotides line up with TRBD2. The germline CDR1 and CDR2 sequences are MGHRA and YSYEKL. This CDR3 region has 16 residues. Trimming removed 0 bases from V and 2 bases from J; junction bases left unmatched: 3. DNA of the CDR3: TGCGCCAGCAGCCAAGAATCTAGCGGGGGGACCTACGAGCAGTACTTC. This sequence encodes CASSQESSGGTYEQYF.

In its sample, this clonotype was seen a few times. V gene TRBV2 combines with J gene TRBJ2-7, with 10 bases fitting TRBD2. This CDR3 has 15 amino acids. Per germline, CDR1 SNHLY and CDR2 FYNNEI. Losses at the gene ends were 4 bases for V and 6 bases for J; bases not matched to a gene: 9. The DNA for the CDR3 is TGTGCCAGCAGTGTGTTAAGCGGGGGGGCATCCGAGCAGTACTTC. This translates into CASSVLSGGASEQYF.

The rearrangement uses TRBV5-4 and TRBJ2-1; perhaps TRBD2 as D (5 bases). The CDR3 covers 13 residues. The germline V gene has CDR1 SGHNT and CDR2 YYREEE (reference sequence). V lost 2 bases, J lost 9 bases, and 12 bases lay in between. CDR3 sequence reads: CASSFFEGGEQFF. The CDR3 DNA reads TGTGCCAGCAGCTTTTTCGAGGGCGGTGAGCAGTTCTTC.

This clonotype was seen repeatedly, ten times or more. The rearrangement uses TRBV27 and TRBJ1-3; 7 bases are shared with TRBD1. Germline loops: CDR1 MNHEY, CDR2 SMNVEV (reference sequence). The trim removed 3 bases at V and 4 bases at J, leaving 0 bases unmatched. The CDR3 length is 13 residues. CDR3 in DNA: TGTGCCAGCAGTTTGACAGGGGGAAACACCATATATTTT. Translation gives CASSLTGGNTIYF.

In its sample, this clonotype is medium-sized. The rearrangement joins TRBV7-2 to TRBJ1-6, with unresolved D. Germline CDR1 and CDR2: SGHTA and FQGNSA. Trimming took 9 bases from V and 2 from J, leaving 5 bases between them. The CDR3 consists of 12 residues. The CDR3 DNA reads TGTGCCAGTGGCACCTATAATTCACCCCTCCACTTT. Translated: CASGTYNSPLHF.

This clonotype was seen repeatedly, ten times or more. The CDR3 protein is CASSYYGAGGGVADTQYF. The DNA for the CDR3 is TGTGCCAGCAGTTACTACGGAGCGGGGGGTGGAGTGGCAGATACGCAGTATTTT. The chain combines TRBV6-5 with TRBJ2-3; TRBD2 agrees at 9 bases. The CDR3 covers 18 residues. The junction had 12 bases not matched to a gene; V was cut back by 1 base and J by 4 bases. Germline CDR1 reads MNHEY; CDR2 reads SVGAGI.

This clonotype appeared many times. The CDR3 sequence is CATSDQGAGGGPEQFF. CDR3 in DNA: TGTGCCACCAGTGATCAGGGGGCTGGGGGAGGCCCAGAGCAGTTCTTC. V usage is TRBV24-1 and J usage is TRBJ2-1; 8 bases agree with TRBD1. Germline CDR1 reads KGHDR; CDR2 reads SFDVKD. The CDR3 has 16 amino acids. The ends lost 3 bases at V and 10 bases at J; junction bases unmatched: 13.

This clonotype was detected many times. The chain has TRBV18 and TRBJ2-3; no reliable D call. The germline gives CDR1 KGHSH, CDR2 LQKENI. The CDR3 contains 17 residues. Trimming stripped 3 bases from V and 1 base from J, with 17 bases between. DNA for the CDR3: TGTGCCAGCTCACCCCCCCTAATAGTCGGCGGCACAGATACGCAGTATTTT. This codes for CASSPPLIVGGTDTQYF.

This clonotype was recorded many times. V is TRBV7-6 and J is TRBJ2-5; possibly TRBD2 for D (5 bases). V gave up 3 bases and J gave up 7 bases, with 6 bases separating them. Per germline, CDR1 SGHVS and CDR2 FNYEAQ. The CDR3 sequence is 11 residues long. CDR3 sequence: CASSFGGTQYF. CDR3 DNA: TGTGCCAGCAGCTTCGGAGGGACCCAGTACTTC.

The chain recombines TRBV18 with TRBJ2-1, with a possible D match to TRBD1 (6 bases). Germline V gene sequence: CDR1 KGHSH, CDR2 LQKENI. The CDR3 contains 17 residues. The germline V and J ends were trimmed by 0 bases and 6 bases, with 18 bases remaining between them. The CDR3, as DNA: TGTGCCAGCTCACCACCGAACACGAGGGGGTCCGTCAATGAGCAGTTCTTC. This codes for CASSPPNTRGSVNEQFF.

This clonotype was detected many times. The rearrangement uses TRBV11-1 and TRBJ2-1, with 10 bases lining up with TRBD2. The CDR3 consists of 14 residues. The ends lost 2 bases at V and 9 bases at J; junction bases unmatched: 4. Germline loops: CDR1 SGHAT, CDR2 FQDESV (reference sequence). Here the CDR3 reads CASSLSGGASEQFF. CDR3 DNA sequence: TGTGCCAGCAGCTTAAGCGGGGGGGCATCTGAGCAGTTCTTC.

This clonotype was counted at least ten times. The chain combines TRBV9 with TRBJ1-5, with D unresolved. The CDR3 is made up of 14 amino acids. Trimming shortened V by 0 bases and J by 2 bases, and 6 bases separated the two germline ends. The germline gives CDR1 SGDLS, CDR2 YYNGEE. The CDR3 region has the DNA TGTGCCAGCAGCGTAGACGGGGGCAATCAGCCCCAGCATTTT. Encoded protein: CASSVDGGNQPQHF.

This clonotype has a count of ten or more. The CDR3 reads CASSLTDRVAGELFF. For the CDR3, the DNA is TGTGCCAGCAGTCTTACGGACAGGGTTGCCGGGGAGCTGTTTTTT. The chain recombines TRBV28 with TRBJ2-2; TRBD1 aligns across 8 bases. The V gene end was trimmed by 5 bases and the J gene end by 6 bases; junction bases not matched to a gene: 8. Germline lookup yields CDR1 MDHEN and CDR2 SYDVKM. This CDR3 is built from 15 residues. The whole variable domain, filled in from reference TRBV28 and TRBJ2-2, reads DVKVTQSSRYLVKRTGEKVFLECVQDMDHENMFWYRQDPGLGLRLIYFSYDVKMKEKGDIPEGYSVSREKKERFSLILESASTNQTSMYLCASSLTDRVAGELFFGEGSRLTVL.

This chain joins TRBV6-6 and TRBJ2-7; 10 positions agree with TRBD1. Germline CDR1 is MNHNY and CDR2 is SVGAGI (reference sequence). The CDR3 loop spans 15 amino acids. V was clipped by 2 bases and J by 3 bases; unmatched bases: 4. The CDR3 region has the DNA TGTGCCAGCAGTTACCAGGGACAGGGGTTCTACGAGCAGTACTTC. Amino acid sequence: CASSYQGQGFYEQYF.

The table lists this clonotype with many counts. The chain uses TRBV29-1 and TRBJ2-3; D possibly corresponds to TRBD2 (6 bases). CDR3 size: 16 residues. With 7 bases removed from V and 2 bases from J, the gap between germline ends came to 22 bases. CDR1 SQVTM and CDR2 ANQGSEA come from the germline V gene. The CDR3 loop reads CSARGLEGHDTDTQYF. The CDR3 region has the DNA TGCAGCGCGCGGGGCCTGGAGGGGCACGACACAGATACGCAGTATTTT.

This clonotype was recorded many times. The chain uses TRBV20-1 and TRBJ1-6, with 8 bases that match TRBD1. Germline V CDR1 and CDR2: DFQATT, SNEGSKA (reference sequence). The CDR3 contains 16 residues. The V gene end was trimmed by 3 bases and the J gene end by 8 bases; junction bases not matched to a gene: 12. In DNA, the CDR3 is TGCAGTGCTAGTTCCCTTCAGGGGGCGGTTTATTCACCCCTCCACTTT. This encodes CSASSLQGAVYSPLHF.